Listed below are T cell receptor beta chains from one sample, sequenced in a study of blood T cell repertoires in COVID-19. Libraries were prepared by immunoSEQ multiplex PCR; TCRdb keeps only in-frame clonotypes and omits some of them. Of about 230,000 clones listed, roughly 91% are singletons. The sequenced material came from PBMCs or T cells enriched from blood (not recorded which). These receptors were obtained from a woman in her 30s with acute COVID-19. CDR3s include the opening cysteine and the closing phenylalanine or tryptophan. The D gene is left open where the match is weak. Only part of the rows carry a size: once, few, many, or a class if the clone is expanded.

V	J	D	size	CDR3	DNA
TRBV5-3	TRBJ1-6	TRBD1	.	CARSFPGQKNSPLHF	TGTGCCAGAAGCTTCCCGGGACAGAAAAATTCACCCCTCCACTTT
TRBV19	TRBJ1-2	TRBD1	few	CASSITPDRGNYGYTF	TGTGCCAGTAGTATAACCCCCGACAGGGGGAACTATGGCTACACCTTC
TRBV18	TRBJ1-6	.	.	CASARGDNNNSPLHF	TGTGCCAGCGCCCGTGGGGACAACAATAATTCACCCCTCCACTTT
TRBV10-3	TRBJ1-4	TRBD1	.	CAISEWQGATNEKLFF	TGTGCCATCAGTGAGTGGCAGGGGGCAACTAATGAAAAACTGTTTTTT
TRBV10-2	TRBJ2-7	.	.	CASTPNSVYEQYF	TGCGCCAGCACCCCCAATTCGGTATACGAGCAGTACTTC
TRBV15	TRBJ1-2	.	.	CATSRTNPGGAIDYGYTF	TGTGCCACCAGCAGAACAAACCCGGGGGGCGCGATCGACTATGGCTACACCTTC
TRBV29-1	TRBJ1-6	.	.	CSGPDFVSYNSPLHF	TGCAGCGGGCCGGACTTTGTCTCCTATAATTCACCCCTCCACTTT
TRBV28	TRBJ1-1	.	once	CASSLVQGWNTEAFF	TGTGCCAGCAGTTTAGTCCAGGGGTGGAACACTGAAGCTTTCTTT
TRBV30	TRBJ2-1	.	.	CAWGNYNEQFF	TGTGCCTGGGGTAACTACAATGAGCAGTTCTTC
TRBV7-9	TRBJ1-1	.	.	CASSLGGGADTEAFF	TGTGCCAGCAGCCTAGGCGGCGGGGCTGACACTGAAGCTTTCTTT
TRBV7-2	TRBJ1-6	TRBD1	few	CASSLVGQGVYNSPLHF	TGTGCCAGCAGCTTAGTAGGCCAGGGGGTCTATAATTCACCCCTCCACTTT
TRBV30	TRBJ2-7	TRBD1	.	CAWSADRGFSYEQYF	TGTGCCTGGAGCGCGGACAGGGGATTCTCCTACGAGCAGTACTTC
TRBV30	TRBJ2-3	.	.	CAWSAVRDTQYF	TGTGCCTGGAGTGCCGTGAGAGATACGCAGTATTTT
TRBV5-1	TRBJ2-7	.	.	CASSLAGVSYEQYF	TGCGCCAGCAGCTTGGCCGGGGTTTCCTACGAGCAGTACTTC
TRBV19	TRBJ2-7	.	.	CASSIVGEEGKQYF	TGTGCCAGTAGTATAGTGGGGGAGGAGGGCAAGCAGTACTTC
TRBV5-4	TRBJ1-4	.	.	CASSSDSQMKTVFF	TGTGCCAGCAGCTCGGACAGTCAAATGAAAACGGTGTTTTTT
TRBV19	TRBJ2-2	TRBD2	few	CASSSPLAGGTGELFF	TGTGCCAGTAGTTCGCCCCTAGCGGGGGGGACCGGGGAGCTGTTTTTT
TRBV18	TRBJ2-5	TRBD2	.	CASSPPTSGGKETQYF	TGTGCCAGCTCGCCCCCAACTAGCGGGGGAAAAGAGACCCAGTACTTC
TRBV9	TRBJ2-1	.	.	CASTGRDSENYNEQFF	TGTGCCAGCACCGGACGGGACTCCGAAAACTACAATGAGCAGTTCTTC
TRBV18	TRBJ2-1	.	.	CASLAGSGEQFF	TGTGCCAGCCTTGCGGGTTCGGGGGAGCAGTTCTTC
TRBV29-1	TRBJ1-5	TRBD1	.	CSVETTGGQPQHF	TGCAGCGTTGAGACGACAGGGGGACAGCCCCAGCATTTT
TRBV5-1	TRBJ2-6	TRBD1	.	CASSWTGGSGANVLTF	TGCGCCAGCAGCTGGACAGGGGGCTCTGGGGCCAACGTCCTGACTTTC
TRBV5-6	TRBJ1-6	.	.	CASTPPVGSLAPLHF	TGTGCCAGCACCCCCCCTGTAGGGAGTTTGGCACCCCTCCACTTT
TRBV5-1	TRBJ1-1	.	.	CASSVDGVNTEAFF	TGCGCCAGCAGCGTGGACGGTGTGAACACTGAAGCTTTCTTT
TRBV2	TRBJ1-1	TRBD1	.	CASREDRGLNTEAFF	TGTGCCAGCAGAGAAGACAGGGGCTTGAACACTGAAGCTTTCTTT
TRBV4-2	TRBJ2-3	TRBD2	.	CASSPRSGGYTDTQYF	TGTGCCAGCAGCCCCCGTAGCGGGGGGTACACAGATACGCAGTATTTT
TRBV4-3	TRBJ1-2	.	once	CAPPQLHGTDYGYTF	TGCGCCCCCCCCCAACTCCACGGGACTGACTATGGCTACACCTTC
TRBV5-6	TRBJ2-7	.	.	CASSLGQGRQREQYF	TGTGCCAGCAGCTTGGGGCAGGGCAGGCAGCGCGAGCAGTACTTC
TRBV5-4	TRBJ1-6	.	.	CASSLDRNNSPLHF	TGTGCCAGCAGCTTGGACAGGAATAATTCACCCCTCCACTTT
TRBV7-9	TRBJ2-7	TRBD1	.	CASSLKGQGGEQYF	TGTGCCAGCAGCTTGAAAGGACAGGGAGGCGAGCAGTACTTC
TRBV11-2	TRBJ1-6	.	.	CASSQEGNYNSPLHF	TGTGCCAGCAGCCAAGAGGGTAACTATAATTCACCCCTCCACTTT
TRBV3-1/TRBV3-2	TRBJ1-1	TRBD1	.	CASSQDRGSNSF	TGTGCCAGCAGCCAGGACAGGGGTAGTAATTCCTTT